These 19 T cell receptor beta chains were all obtained from the same sample, sequenced in a study of T cell changes during pregnancy in multiple sclerosis. TCRdb's copy holds only in-frame clones and misses some; the assay was immunoSEQ multiplex PCR. The data contain some 90,000 clones, 91% of them singletons. The material sequenced was peripheral blood, taken after pregnancy. These TCRs come from a female donor in good health, enrolled as a control in a pregnancy study.

The chain carries TRBV10-1 and TRBJ2-4; 7 nucleotides line up with TRBD1. This CDR3 comprises 19 residues. Germline CDR1 is WNHNN and CDR2 is SYGVQD (reference sequence). The trim removed 2 bases at V and 6 bases at J, leaving 19 bases unmatched. CDR3 coding DNA: TGCGCCAGCAGTGAGAAAGAGGGGATACAGGGGAAGTTTGTAAACATTCAGTACTTC. Amino acid sequence: CASSEKEGIQGKFVNIQYF.

V is TRBV14 and J is TRBJ2-7; D uncertain. Germline V gene lookup returns CDR1 SGHDN and CDR2 FVKESK. Between the trimmed V and J ends, which lost 1 base and 6 bases, there was a span of 16 bases. The CDR3 extends over 15 amino acids. CDR3 amino acids: CASSQVSNSPLEQYF. The CDR3 region has the DNA TGTGCCAGCAGCCAAGTATCCAACTCTCCACTCGAGCAGTACTTC.

This chain links TRBV19 with TRBJ1-5, with D unclear. Per germline, CDR1 LNHDA and CDR2 SQIVND (reference sequence). V lost 0 bases, J lost 7 bases, and 10 bases lay in between. This CDR3 region has 14 residues. CDR3 coding DNA: TGTGCCAGTAGTATAGATCTCGAGGTACAGCCCCAGCATTTT. Translating gives CASSIDLEVQPQHF.

V gene TRBV7-9 combines with J gene TRBJ2-1; possible D gene TRBD2, 5 bases. Trimming took off 3 bases at V and 8 bases at J, with 8 bases between the two ends. The CDR3 covers 12 residues. Germline V CDR1 and CDR2: SEHNR, FQNEAQ (reference sequence). CDR3 residues: CASSFPEDEQFF. In DNA form, the CDR3 reads TGTGCCAGCAGCTTCCCGGAGGATGAGCAGTTCTTC.

V and J are TRBV4-1 and TRBJ1-1; D perhaps matches TRBD1 (6 bases). Per the germline V gene, CDR1 is MGHRA and CDR2 is YSYEKL. Trimming pared 0 bases from V and 7 bases from J, leaving 18 bases between. CDR3 size: 16 residues. The CDR3 coding sequence is TGCGCCAGCAGCCAAGATATTTATGGGACACAAATTGAAGCTTTCTTT. It translates to CASSQDIYGTQIEAFF.

The V call is TRBV9, the J call TRBJ1-1; D perhaps matches TRBD1 (6 bases). Per germline, CDR1 SGDLS and CDR2 YYNGEE. Trimming shortened V by 0 bases and J by 5 bases, and 11 bases separated the two germline ends. This CDR3 is 14 amino acids long. The CDR3 DNA reads TGTGCCAGCAGCGTAGGGGACACGGCGACTGAAGCTTTCTTT. As protein: CASSVGDTATEAFF.

CDR3 bases: TGTGCCAGTAGTTCTGGGGGGACGAACACCGGGGAGCTGTTTTTT. Translation gives CASSSGGTNTGELFF. The chain uses TRBV19 and TRBJ2-2; a possible D gene is TRBD2 (6 bases). V was clipped by 5 bases and J by 0 bases, with 10 bases between them. Germline CDR1 reads LNHDA; CDR2 reads SQIVND (reference sequence). CDR3 size: 15 residues.

V gene TRBV30 combines with J gene TRBJ1-4; D uncertain. CDR3 size: 13 residues. V lost 3 bases and J 3 bases, leaving 8 bases between the germline ends. Germline values: CDR1 GTSNPN, CDR2 SVGIG (reference sequence). This chain's CDR3 is CAWRADSNEKLFF. As DNA, the CDR3 is TGTGCCTGGAGGGCAGACTCTAATGAAAAACTGTTTTTT.

The gene calls are TRBV30 and TRBJ2-7; D call uncertain. Germline loops: CDR1 GTSNPN, CDR2 SVGIG (reference sequence). Trimming removed 2 bases at V and 3 bases at J, with 8 bases between. This CDR3 is built from 12 residues. The CDR3 loop is CAWSLQYYEQYF. CDR3 DNA: TGTGCCTGGAGTCTACAGTACTACGAGCAGTACTTC. The variable domain in full, with the rest retrieved from reference TRBV30 and TRBJ2-7, is SQTIHQWPATLVQPVGSPLSLECTVEGTSNPNLYWYRQAAGRGLQLLFYSVGIGQISSEVPQNLSASRPQDRQFILSSKKLLLSDSGFYLCAWSLQYYEQYFGPGTRLTVT.

V gene TRBV9 combines with J gene TRBJ1-2, with TRBD1 matching over 7 bases. The V gene end was trimmed by 4 bases and the J gene end by 0 bases; junction bases not matched to a gene: 9. The CDR3 loop spans 16 amino acids. Germline lookup yields CDR1 SGDLS and CDR2 YYNGEE. The CDR3 bases are TGTGCCAGCAGCCTTCATAGGGACAGCCCTAACTATGGCTACACCTTC. Translated: CASSLHRDSPNYGYTF. Based on the CDR3 plus reference TRBV9 and TRBJ1-2, the full variable domain is DSGVTQTPKHLITATGQRVTLRCSPRSGDLSVYWYQQSLDQGLQFLIQYYNGEERAKGNILERFSAQQFPDLHSELNLSSLELGDSALYFCASSLHRDSPNYGYTFGSGTRLTVV.

V is TRBV30 and J is TRBJ2-7, with TRBD2 identical over 15 bases. V dropped 1 base and J dropped 6; count of bases not matched to a gene: 4. The CDR3 length is 15 residues. Looked up from germline, CDR1 is GTSNPN and CDR2 is SVGIG (reference sequence). This chain's CDR3 is CAWSEGLAGGGEQYF. In nucleotides, the CDR3 is TGTGCCTGGAGTGAGGGACTAGCGGGGGGAGGCGAGCAGTACTTC.

The genes are TRBV10-3 and TRBJ1-6; the match to TRBD1 covers 9 bases. The CDR3 loop spans 17 amino acids. The germline V gene has CDR1 ENHRY and CDR2 SYGVKD. The ends lost 7 bases at V and 6 bases at J; junction bases unmatched: 13. CDR3 DNA sequence: TGTGCCATCAATCCGGGACAGGGAAACCCTTTTAATTCACCCCTCCACTTT. It yields the protein CAINPGQGNPFNSPLHF.

This rearrangement joins TRBV9 to TRBJ1-1, with D possibly being TRBD1 (6 bases). The germline gives CDR1 SGDLS, CDR2 YYNGEE. This CDR3 is built from 15 residues. Trimming left V 5 bases short and J 0 bases short, with 14 bases between. CDR3 in amino acids: CASSEEQGLNTEAFF. As DNA, the CDR3 is TGTGCCAGCAGTGAAGAACAGGGATTGAACACTGAAGCTTTCTTT.

The V call is TRBV4-1, the J call TRBJ2-5; 8 positions agree with TRBD1. This CDR3 contains 14 residues. Germline assignment: CDR1 MGHRA and CDR2 YSYEKL. Losses at the gene ends were 1 base for V and 4 bases for J; bases not matched to a gene: 2. The CDR3 DNA sequence: TGCGCCAGCAGCCAAGGCAGGGGGCCAGAGACCCAGTACTTC. This gives the protein CASSQGRGPETQYF.

In this sample, this clone turned up once. This chain links TRBV5-6 with TRBJ1-2; no reliable D call. V shed 4 bases and J shed 4 bases, with 8 bases lying between them. Germline V gives CDR1 SGHDT, CDR2 YYEEEE. The length of the CDR3 is 12 residues. This CDR3 is CASSPRSYGYTF. CDR3 bases: TGTGCCAGCAGCCCCCGTAGCTATGGCTACACCTTC. Full variable domain (rest looked up from reference TRBV5-6 and TRBJ1-2): DAGVTQSPTHLIKTRGQQVTLRCSPKSGHDTVSWYQQALGQGPQFIFQYYEEEERQRGNFPDRFSGHQFPNYSSELNVNALLLGDSALYLCASSPRSYGYTFGSGTRLTVV.

The V and J genes are TRBV5-4 and TRBJ2-5; possible D gene TRBD1, 5 bases. Germline CDR1 reads SGHNT; CDR2 reads YYREEE (reference sequence). This CDR3 spans 13 amino acids. V lost 4 bases and J lost 2, with 9 bases in between. CDR3 sequence reads: CASSGASQETQYF. The CDR3, as DNA: TGTGCCAGCAGCGGGGCCTCACAAGAGACCCAGTACTTC.

The chain combines TRBV15 with TRBJ1-1; possibly TRBD1 for D (6 bases). Germline lookup yields CDR1 LNHNV and CDR2 YYDKDF (reference sequence). Trimming cost V 3 bases and J 11 bases, with 13 bases left between them. This CDR3 contains 12 residues. CDR3 nucleotide sequence: TGTGCCACCAGCAGCCGAGGGACAACGGCTTTCTTT. Protein: CATSSRGTTAFF. Variable domain in full (rest from reference TRBV15 and TRBJ1-1): DAMVIQNPRYQVTQFGKPVTLSCSQTLNHNVMYWYQQKSSQAPKLLFHYYDKDFNNEADTPDNFQSRRPNTSFCFLDIRSPGLGDTAMYLCATSSRGTTAFFGQGTRLTVV.

This sequence joins TRBV6-6 and TRBJ2-7; 12 bases match TRBD2. The CDR3 runs to 13 residues. V was pared by 9 bases and J by 3 bases, with 3 bases of the junction left unmatched. Germline CDR1 is MNHNY and CDR2 is SVGAGI (reference sequence). The CDR3 bases are TGTGCCAGTACTAGCGGGGGGTACTACGAGCAGTACTTC. This encodes CASTSGGYYEQYF.

This clone showed up just a few times. The CDR3 sequence is CASSLSGGTQYF. CDR3 nucleotides: TGTGCCAGCAGCCTGTCGGGGGGGACGCAGTATTTT. J is TRBJ2-3 and V is TRBV7-2, with 8 bases aligning to TRBD2. Unmatched junction bases numbered 4, after V lost 5 bases and J lost 9 bases. The germline V gene encodes CDR1 SGHTA and CDR2 FQGNSA. CDR3 length: 12 residues.